Shown below are 2 T cell receptor beta chains from a single sample sequenced in a study of CD8 T cells in ankylosing spondylitis. TCRdb redid the calling of the 5' RACE reads with MiXCR, one entry per CDR3 protein. The sample yields about 340,000 distinct CDR3 sequences, about 20% seen once. The sample comprised blood, either unsorted or a sorted T cell fraction (not recorded which). The receptors derive from a male donor with ankylosing spondylitis or in good health (not recorded which).

This clonotype was detected only a few times. This chain links TRBV20-1 with TRBJ2-2; perhaps TRBD2 as D (6 bases). The germline gives CDR1 DFQATT, CDR2 SNEGSKA (reference sequence). This CDR3 contains 13 residues. V was pared by 2 bases and J by 7 bases, with 11 bases between. CDR3 coding DNA: TGCAGTGCTAGAAAGGAGGGGCACGGGGAGCTGTTTTTT. Its translation: CSARKEGHGELFF.

This clonotype was found a few times. The V call is TRBV5-1, the J call TRBJ2-1, with a possible D match to TRBD2 (6 bases). The V end lost 0 bases, the J end lost 1 base, and 8 bases lay between the germline ends. This CDR3 is 15 amino acids long. The germline CDR1 and CDR2 sequences are SGHRS and YFSETQ. The CDR3 loop reads CASSLERVSYNEQFF. The CDR3 bases are TGCGCCAGCAGCTTGGAGCGGGTGTCCTACAATGAGCAGTTCTTC.